Listed below are T cell receptor beta chains from one sample, sequenced in a study of patients and donors after allogeneic stem cell transplantation. TCRdb ran MiXCR on the RT-PCR reads and lists one entry per CDR3 protein. The table has thousands of distinct CDR3 sequences, about 13% seen once; the top ten hold around 53%. The sequenced material came from blood, either unsorted or a sorted T cell fraction (not recorded which). All receptors derive from a human donor who was either an allogeneic HSCT recipient or a stem cell or donor lymphocyte infusion donor (not recorded which). It is not recorded whose cells these are; they may come from a transplant donor. Each CDR3 is given with its conserved first and last residue. D genes are given only for firm matches. Not all rows give a size; the values are once, few, many and, for expanded clones, a class.

v_call: TRBV2
j_call: TRBJ1-1
clone_size: NA
d_call: NA
cdr3_aa: CASSVFRDTEAFF

v_call: TRBV9
j_call: TRBJ2-1
clone_size: medium-sized
d_call: NA
cdr3_aa: CASSVVAGRYNEQFF

v_call: TRBV7-9
j_call: TRBJ2-5
clone_size: few
d_call: TRBD2
cdr3_aa: CASSSGGQETQYF

v_call: TRBV2
j_call: TRBJ2-3
clone_size: few
d_call: NA
cdr3_aa: CASSDPRGARSTDTQYF

v_call: TRBV7-8
j_call: TRBJ1-2
clone_size: few
d_call: NA
cdr3_aa: CASSFGTDYGYTF

v_call: TRBV21-1
j_call: TRBJ2-5
clone_size: NA
d_call: NA
cdr3_aa: CASSKNWTARETQYF

v_call: TRBV24-1
j_call: TRBJ1-2
clone_size: NA
d_call: NA
cdr3_aa: CATSDLHKGVNGYTF

v_call: TRBV7-6
j_call: TRBJ2-2
clone_size: few
d_call: NA
cdr3_aa: CASSLVQEVGELFF

v_call: TRBV11-3
j_call: TRBJ2-1
clone_size: few
d_call: NA
cdr3_aa: CASSFGGPSGPGSYNEQFF

v_call: TRBV27
j_call: TRBJ2-5
clone_size: many
d_call: NA
cdr3_aa: CASSLSPGQILGETQYF

v_call: TRBV3-1
j_call: TRBJ1-5
clone_size: large
d_call: NA
cdr3_aa: CASSQQRGGQPQHF

v_call: TRBV20-1
j_call: TRBJ2-2
clone_size: NA
d_call: NA
cdr3_aa: CSASEPTGGQLFF

v_call: TRBV6-6
j_call: TRBJ2-7
clone_size: NA
d_call: NA
cdr3_aa: CASSYTTGSYEQYF

v_call: TRBV30
j_call: TRBJ1-6
clone_size: few
d_call: NA
cdr3_aa: CAWNPREGYNSPLHF

v_call: TRBV7-9
j_call: TRBJ1-1
clone_size: few
d_call: NA
cdr3_aa: CASGWRVAEAFF

v_call: TRBV5-1
j_call: TRBJ2-3
clone_size: many
d_call: TRBD2
cdr3_aa: CASSTGLAGATDTQYF

v_call: TRBV7-2
j_call: TRBJ1-6
clone_size: NA
d_call: TRBD1
cdr3_aa: CASNPPGTGRNSPLHF

v_call: TRBV7-9
j_call: TRBJ1-1
clone_size: NA
d_call: NA
cdr3_aa: CASSLARAGTEAFF

v_call: TRBV2
j_call: TRBJ2-3
clone_size: NA
d_call: NA
cdr3_aa: CASSGNGNTQYF

v_call: TRBV27
j_call: TRBJ1-2
clone_size: medium-sized
d_call: TRBD1
cdr3_aa: CASSLLGTDYGYTF

v_call: TRBV20-1
j_call: TRBJ2-1
clone_size: medium-sized
d_call: NA
cdr3_aa: CSARRLVGTYNEQFF

v_call: TRBV20-1
j_call: TRBJ1-2
clone_size: few
d_call: NA
cdr3_aa: CSATGAGYGYTF

v_call: TRBV4-3
j_call: TRBJ1-5
clone_size: many
d_call: NA
cdr3_aa: CASSQTVINSNQPQHF

v_call: TRBV20-1
j_call: TRBJ2-3
clone_size: few
d_call: NA
cdr3_aa: CRAYREGPDTQYF

v_call: TRBV5-1
j_call: TRBJ2-2
clone_size: few
d_call: TRBD2
cdr3_aa: CASSGGTSGLNTGELFF

v_call: TRBV19
j_call: TRBJ1-1
clone_size: NA
d_call: TRBD1
cdr3_aa: CASSFGNRGTEAFF

v_call: TRBV6-6
j_call: TRBJ2-1
clone_size: few
d_call: TRBD1
cdr3_aa: CASSPGQISYNEQFF

v_call: TRBV5-1
j_call: TRBJ1-2
clone_size: large
d_call: TRBD1
cdr3_aa: CASRTGTGVYGYTF

v_call: TRBV7-8
j_call: TRBJ2-3
clone_size: many
d_call: TRBD2
cdr3_aa: CASSLTVAGGQGDTQYF

v_call: TRBV11-3
j_call: TRBJ1-3
clone_size: NA
d_call: NA
cdr3_aa: CASSLSRNTIYF

v_call: TRBV21-1
j_call: TRBJ2-1
clone_size: many
d_call: NA
cdr3_aa: CASSKGASGGASDNEQFF

v_call: TRBV5-5
j_call: TRBJ2-3
clone_size: few
d_call: NA
cdr3_aa: CASSLDGGGTDTQYF

v_call: TRBV29-1
j_call: TRBJ1-4
clone_size: NA
d_call: NA
cdr3_aa: CSAERSVWDGKYEKLFF

v_call: TRBV18
j_call: TRBJ1-6
clone_size: many
d_call: TRBD1
cdr3_aa: CASSLGQLDSPLHF

v_call: TRBV2
j_call: TRBJ2-7
clone_size: NA
d_call: NA
cdr3_aa: CDFKGIYEQYF

v_call: TRBV20-1
j_call: TRBJ1-5
clone_size: medium-sized
d_call: TRBD1
cdr3_aa: CSARAPTGAGNQPQHF

v_call: TRBV19
j_call: TRBJ2-3
clone_size: few
d_call: NA
cdr3_aa: CASSIAPWRDTQYF

v_call: TRBV12-3/TRBV12-4
j_call: TRBJ2-1
clone_size: NA
d_call: TRBD2
cdr3_aa: CASSPTRGGVSYNEQFF

v_call: TRBV14
j_call: TRBJ2-2
clone_size: NA
d_call: NA
cdr3_aa: CASSQRALAPTGELFF

v_call: TRBV6-2/TRBV6-3
j_call: TRBJ2-1
clone_size: NA
d_call: TRBD1
cdr3_aa: CASSYPRQGARNEQFF

v_call: TRBV5-1
j_call: TRBJ2-1
clone_size: many
d_call: NA
cdr3_aa: CASSDGSILATRNEQFF

v_call: TRBV7-9
j_call: TRBJ1-5
clone_size: few
d_call: NA
cdr3_aa: CASSPDGWDQPQHF

v_call: TRBV11-2
j_call: TRBJ2-1
clone_size: many
d_call: TRBD2
cdr3_aa: CASSSPWGGRRYNEQFF

v_call: TRBV12-3/TRBV12-4
j_call: TRBJ1-5
clone_size: many
d_call: NA
cdr3_aa: CASGSGSQHF

v_call: TRBV18
j_call: TRBJ2-5
clone_size: many
d_call: NA
cdr3_aa: CASSPRGRETQYF

v_call: TRBV10-3
j_call: TRBJ1-1
clone_size: few
d_call: NA
cdr3_aa: CAISDGVEAFF

v_call: TRBV12-3/TRBV12-4
j_call: TRBJ1-4
clone_size: NA
d_call: NA
cdr3_aa: CASSLALGGVGEKLFF